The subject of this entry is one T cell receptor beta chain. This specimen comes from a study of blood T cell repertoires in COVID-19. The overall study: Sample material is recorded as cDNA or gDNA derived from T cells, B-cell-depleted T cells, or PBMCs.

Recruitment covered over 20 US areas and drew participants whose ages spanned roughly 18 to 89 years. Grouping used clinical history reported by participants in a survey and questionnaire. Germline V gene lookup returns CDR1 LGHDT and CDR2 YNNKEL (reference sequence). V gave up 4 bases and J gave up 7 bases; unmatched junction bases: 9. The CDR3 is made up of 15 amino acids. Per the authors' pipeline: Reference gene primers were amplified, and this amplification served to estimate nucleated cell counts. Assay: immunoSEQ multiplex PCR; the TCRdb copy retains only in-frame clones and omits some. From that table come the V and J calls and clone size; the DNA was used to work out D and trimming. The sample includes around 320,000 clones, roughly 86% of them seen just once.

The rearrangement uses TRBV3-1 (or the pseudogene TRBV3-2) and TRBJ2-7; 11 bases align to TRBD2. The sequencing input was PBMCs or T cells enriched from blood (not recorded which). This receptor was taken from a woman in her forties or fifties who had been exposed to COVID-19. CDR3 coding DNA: TGTGCCAGCAGCCTAGAAGAGACTAGCGGGGCAGAGCAGTACTTC. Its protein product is CASSLEETSGAEQYF.